This T cell receptor beta chain was recovered during a study of cytomegalovirus exposure and HLA in healthy donors. About the study: The same platform was used for the 130 or so validation repertoires as for the approximately 670 first-cohort repertoires, as reported in a later analysis. Overall study findings and caveats: Clusters of TCRs from the first cohort tended to co-occur in the roughly 120 validation repertoires (as a later analysis found). Cytomegalovirus association was listed for 150 or so TCR beta chains. Rarity held for most TCR sequences, but there were some public TCRs that occurred in many donors.

The CDR3 covers 15 residues. The trim removed 5 bases at V and 3 bases at J, leaving 10 bases unmatched. Germline V gene sequence: CDR1 MGHDK, CDR2 SYGVNS. Data came from immunoSEQ multiplex PCR; TCRdb stores just in-frame clones and leaves some out. The table has approximately 170,000 clones, about 90% seen once. This clone came up a few times. Its antigen is undetermined. This sequence was found in a woman younger than 35 in good health and CMV-seropositive. Sequencing was performed on PBMCs. J is TRBJ2-7 and V is TRBV25-1; 7 nucleotides align to TRBD1. The CDR3 DNA follows: TGTGCCAGCAGTAAGGACAGGCTCGGGCTCTACGAGCAGTACTTC. It translates to CASSKDRLGLYEQYF.